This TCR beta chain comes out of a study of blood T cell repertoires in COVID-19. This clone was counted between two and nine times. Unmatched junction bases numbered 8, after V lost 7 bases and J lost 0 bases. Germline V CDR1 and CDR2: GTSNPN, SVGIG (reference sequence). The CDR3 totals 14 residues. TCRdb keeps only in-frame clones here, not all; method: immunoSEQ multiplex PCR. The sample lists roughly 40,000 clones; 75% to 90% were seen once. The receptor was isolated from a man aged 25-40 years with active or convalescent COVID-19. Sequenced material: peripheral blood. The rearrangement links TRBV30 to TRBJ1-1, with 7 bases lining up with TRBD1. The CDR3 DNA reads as TGTGCCTCAGAGGGACAGACCATGAACACTGAAGCTTTCTTT. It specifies CASEGQTMNTEAFF. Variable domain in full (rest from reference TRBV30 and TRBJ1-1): SQTIHQWPATLVQPVGSPLSLECTVEGTSNPNLYWYRQAAGRGLQLLFYSVGIGQISSEVPQNLSASRPQDRQFILSSKKLLLSDSGFYLCASEGQTMNTEAFFGQGTRLTVV.